Listed below are T cell receptor beta chains from one sample, sequenced in a study of cytomegalovirus exposure and HLA in healthy donors. The assay was immunoSEQ multiplex PCR, and TCRdb's table has in-frame clones only and misses some. The data show about 120,000 clones, approximately 87% seen once. The specimen sequenced was PBMCs. These receptors all come from a woman aged 25 to 39 in good health and CMV-seronegative. Both conserved end residues are part of each CDR3. The order of the fields is V gene, J gene, D gene, clone size, CDR3 protein, CDR3 DNA. D genes are given only for firm matches. A clone size is listed for some rows: how often the clone was seen (once, few, many), or a class if it is expanded.

V gene: TRBV30
J gene: TRBJ1-1
D gene: NA
clone size: NA
CDR3 protein: CAWRRPLQGKTEAFF
CDR3 DNA: TGTGCCTGGAGGCGACCCCTGCAGGGGAAGACTGAAGCTTTCTTT

V gene: TRBV10-3
J gene: TRBJ1-5
D gene: NA
clone size: NA
CDR3 protein: CATTGDSNQPQHF
CDR3 DNA: TGTGCCACCACGGGGGATAGCAATCAGCCCCAGCATTTT

V gene: TRBV27
J gene: TRBJ2-2
D gene: TRBD2
clone size: NA
CDR3 protein: CATRGGVNTGELFF
CDR3 DNA: TGTGCCACCCGGGGGGGGGTCAACACCGGGGAGCTGTTTTTT

V gene: TRBV4-1
J gene: TRBJ2-1
D gene: NA
clone size: NA
CDR3 protein: CASSRPWGDNEQFF
CDR3 DNA: TGCGCCAGCAGCCGGCCATGGGGGGACAATGAGCAGTTCTTC

V gene: TRBV7-2
J gene: TRBJ2-1
D gene: TRBD2
clone size: NA
CDR3 protein: CASSLATAGGRYEQFF
CDR3 DNA: TGTGCCAGCAGCTTAGCTACCGCGGGGGGGAGGTATGAGCAGTTCTTC

V gene: TRBV27
J gene: TRBJ2-5
D gene: NA
clone size: NA
CDR3 protein: CASSPQTGREETQYF
CDR3 DNA: TGTGCCAGCAGTCCACAGACAGGCAGGGAAGAGACCCAGTACTTC

V gene: TRBV4-1
J gene: TRBJ2-3
D gene: TRBD2
clone size: NA
CDR3 protein: CASSQDETSGSTDTQYF
CDR3 DNA: TGCGCCAGCAGCCAAGATGAGACTAGCGGTAGCACAGATACGCAGTATTTT

V gene: TRBV2
J gene: TRBJ2-2
D gene: NA
clone size: NA
CDR3 protein: CASRETGMKGGELFF
CDR3 DNA: TGTGCCAGCAGGGAAACAGGGATGAAGGGCGGGGAGCTGTTTTTT

V gene: TRBV19
J gene: TRBJ2-3
D gene: TRBD1
clone size: NA
CDR3 protein: CASSIDTENRGRDTQYF
CDR3 DNA: TGTGCCAGTAGTATAGATACCGAGAACAGGGGCAGAGATACGCAGTATTTT

V gene: TRBV5-1
J gene: TRBJ1-2
D gene: TRBD1
clone size: NA
CDR3 protein: CASSLNGQAGESYGYTF
CDR3 DNA: TGCGCCAGCAGCTTAAACGGACAGGCCGGGGAAAGCTATGGCTACACCTTC

V gene: TRBV20-1
J gene: TRBJ1-2
D gene: NA
clone size: once
CDR3 protein: CSARAPSGYTF
CDR3 DNA: TGCAGTGCTAGAGCTCCCTCCGGCTACACCTTC

V gene: TRBV2
J gene: TRBJ2-3
D gene: NA
clone size: NA
CDR3 protein: CASSEVGGGTDTQYF
CDR3 DNA: TGTGCCAGCAGTGAAGTTGGCGGGGGCACAGATACGCAGTATTTT

V gene: TRBV14
J gene: TRBJ2-5
D gene: NA
clone size: NA
CDR3 protein: CASSLRLGGSLQETQYF
CDR3 DNA: TGTGCCAGCAGCCTACGACTTGGCGGGTCGCTCCAAGAGACCCAGTACTTC

V gene: TRBV7-9
J gene: TRBJ2-1
D gene: TRBD2
clone size: NA
CDR3 protein: CASSLGLAGGDNEQFF
CDR3 DNA: TGTGCCAGCAGCTTGGGACTAGCGGGGGGCGACAATGAGCAGTTCTTC

V gene: TRBV7-9
J gene: TRBJ2-7
D gene: TRBD1
clone size: NA
CDR3 protein: CASSSGQGNGEQYF
CDR3 DNA: TGTGCCAGCAGCTCTGGACAGGGAAATGGCGAGCAGTACTTC

V gene: TRBV7-8
J gene: TRBJ2-1
D gene: NA
clone size: NA
CDR3 protein: CASSLGGPRDEQFF
CDR3 DNA: TGTGCCAGCAGCTTAGGGGGGCCCCGGGATGAGCAGTTCTTC

V gene: TRBV18
J gene: TRBJ2-1
D gene: TRBD1
clone size: few
CDR3 protein: CASSPGTVNEQFF
CDR3 DNA: TGTGCCAGCTCACCAGGGACAGTCAATGAGCAGTTCTTC

V gene: TRBV5-1
J gene: TRBJ2-6
D gene: NA
clone size: NA
CDR3 protein: CASSYDSSGANVLTF
CDR3 DNA: TGCGCCAGCAGTTATGACAGCTCTGGGGCCAACGTCCTGACTTTC

V gene: TRBV7-8
J gene: TRBJ2-7
D gene: TRBD1
clone size: NA
CDR3 protein: CASSPRRWGQQSSYEQYF
CDR3 DNA: TGTGCCAGCAGCCCCCGACGTTGGGGACAGCAGAGCTCCTACGAGCAGTACTTC

V gene: TRBV4-1
J gene: TRBJ2-2
D gene: TRBD1
clone size: NA
CDR3 protein: CASSQESAGRGRSTGELFF
CDR3 DNA: TGCGCCAGCAGCCAAGAATCGGCTGGCAGGGGGCGTAGCACCGGGGAGCTGTTTTTT

V gene: TRBV11-3
J gene: TRBJ2-1
D gene: TRBD2
clone size: NA
CDR3 protein: CASSSSGGAKDEQFF
CDR3 DNA: TGTGCCAGCAGCTCTAGCGGGGGGGCCAAAGATGAGCAGTTCTTC

V gene: TRBV5-6
J gene: TRBJ1-1
D gene: NA
clone size: NA
CDR3 protein: CASSAAGTPNTEAFF
CDR3 DNA: TGTGCCAGCAGCGCGGCCGGGACACCAAACACTGAAGCTTTCTTT

V gene: TRBV28
J gene: TRBJ1-2
D gene: TRBD1
clone size: NA
CDR3 protein: CASSQTGDYGYTF
CDR3 DNA: TGTGCCAGCAGTCAGACAGGGGACTATGGCTACACCTTC

V gene: TRBV9
J gene: TRBJ1-2
D gene: TRBD1
clone size: NA
CDR3 protein: CASSATGRTGGGGYTF
CDR3 DNA: TGTGCCAGCAGCGCCACGGGACGGACAGGGGGCGGGGGCTACACCTTC

V gene: TRBV11-3
J gene: TRBJ2-7
D gene: TRBD1
clone size: NA
CDR3 protein: CASSGPGTGIYEQYF
CDR3 DNA: TGTGCCAGCAGCGGCCCCGGGACAGGGATCTACGAGCAGTACTTC

V gene: TRBV11-1
J gene: TRBJ2-1
D gene: NA
clone size: NA
CDR3 protein: CASSPPGVGSYNEQFF
CDR3 DNA: TGTGCCAGCAGCCCCCCGGGGGTGGGCTCCTACAATGAGCAGTTCTTC

V gene: TRBV12-5
J gene: TRBJ1-2
D gene: NA
clone size: NA
CDR3 protein: CASGLVQEDYGYTF
CDR3 DNA: TGTGCTAGTGGTTTGGTACAAGAGGACTATGGCTACACCTTC

V gene: TRBV14
J gene: TRBJ1-5
D gene: NA
clone size: NA
CDR3 protein: CASSHRVRGGDSNQPQHF
CDR3 DNA: TGTGCCAGCAGTCACAGGGTGAGAGGGGGTGATAGCAATCAGCCCCAGCATTTT

V gene: TRBV6-5
J gene: TRBJ2-5
D gene: NA
clone size: few
CDR3 protein: CASSLTGWIETQYF
CDR3 DNA: TGTGCCAGCAGTTTGACAGGCTGGATTGAGACCCAGTACTTC

V gene: TRBV4-3
J gene: TRBJ2-7
D gene: TRBD2
clone size: NA
CDR3 protein: CASSQLSGGGYEQYF
CDR3 DNA: TGCGCCAGCAGCCAACTTAGCGGGGGCGGGTACGAGCAGTACTTC

V gene: TRBV9
J gene: TRBJ2-5
D gene: TRBD2
clone size: NA
CDR3 protein: CASSVASGGARETQYF
CDR3 DNA: TGTGCCAGCAGCGTAGCCAGCGGGGGGGCCCGGGAGACCCAGTACTTC

V gene: TRBV18
J gene: TRBJ1-5
D gene: NA
clone size: few
CDR3 protein: CASSPRESEGQPQHF
CDR3 DNA: TGTGCCAGCTCACCACGAGAATCAGAGGGTCAGCCCCAGCATTTT

V gene: TRBV6-5
J gene: TRBJ1-2
D gene: TRBD1
clone size: NA
CDR3 protein: CASSYTGTGGYGYTF
CDR3 DNA: TGTGCCAGCAGTTACACCGGGACAGGGGGATATGGCTACACCTTC

V gene: TRBV20-1
J gene: TRBJ2-2
D gene: NA
clone size: NA
CDR3 protein: CSASRSGELFF
CDR3 DNA: TGCAGTGCTAGTAGATCCGGGGAGCTGTTTTTT

V gene: TRBV11-3
J gene: TRBJ2-5
D gene: NA
clone size: NA
CDR3 protein: CASSSPAGSRAQYF
CDR3 DNA: TGTGCCAGCAGCTCACCCGCGGGCAGTCGGGCCCAGTACTTC

V gene: TRBV6-6
J gene: TRBJ2-6
D gene: NA
clone size: NA
CDR3 protein: CASSIDWSGANVLTF
CDR3 DNA: TGTGCCAGCAGCATCGACTGGTCTGGGGCCAACGTCCTGACTTTC

V gene: TRBV5-4
J gene: TRBJ1-1
D gene: NA
clone size: NA
CDR3 protein: CASSQDINTEAFF
CDR3 DNA: TGTGCCAGCAGCCAGGACATTAACACTGAAGCTTTCTTT

V gene: TRBV12-5
J gene: TRBJ1-5
D gene: NA
clone size: NA
CDR3 protein: CASGLQGRANQPQHF
CDR3 DNA: TGTGCTAGTGGTTTGCAGGGAAGGGCCAATCAGCCCCAGCATTTT

V gene: TRBV18
J gene: TRBJ1-6
D gene: TRBD1
clone size: NA
CDR3 protein: CASSTRTGGESPLHF
CDR3 DNA: TGTGCCAGCTCAACTCGGACAGGGGGCGAATCACCCCTCCACTTT

V gene: TRBV7-9
J gene: TRBJ2-5
D gene: TRBD2
clone size: once
CDR3 protein: CASSLGLAQETQYF
CDR3 DNA: TGTGCCAGCAGCCTGGGACTAGCGCAAGAGACCCAGTACTTC

V gene: TRBV7-2
J gene: TRBJ1-1
D gene: TRBD1
clone size: NA
CDR3 protein: CASNYKGTGNTEAFF
CDR3 DNA: TGTGCCAGCAACTATAAAGGGACAGGGAACACTGAAGCTTTCTTT

V gene: TRBV7-8
J gene: TRBJ1-1
D gene: NA
clone size: once
CDR3 protein: CASSLGWSSVLEAFF
CDR3 DNA: TGTGCCAGCAGCTTAGGCTGGAGTAGCGTTCTAGAAGCTTTCTTT

V gene: TRBV27
J gene: TRBJ2-3
D gene: TRBD2
clone size: NA
CDR3 protein: CASRKSPQAGSTDTQYF
CDR3 DNA: TGTGCCAGCCGGAAATCGCCTCAAGCGGGAAGCACAGATACGCAGTATTTT

V gene: TRBV7-8
J gene: TRBJ2-2
D gene: TRBD2
clone size: NA
CDR3 protein: CASSPTDLAGGLTGELFF
CDR3 DNA: TGTGCCAGCAGCCCAACGGACCTAGCGGGGGGGCTCACCGGGGAGCTGTTTTTT

V gene: TRBV18
J gene: TRBJ2-7
D gene: NA
clone size: NA
CDR3 protein: CASSPPPPYEQYF
CDR3 DNA: TGTGCCAGCTCACCACCTCCTCCCTACGAGCAGTACTTC

V gene: TRBV30
J gene: TRBJ2-7
D gene: TRBD1
clone size: NA
CDR3 protein: CAWTLRGRGEQYF
CDR3 DNA: TGTGCCTGGACCCTCAGGGGGCGGGGCGAGCAGTACTTC